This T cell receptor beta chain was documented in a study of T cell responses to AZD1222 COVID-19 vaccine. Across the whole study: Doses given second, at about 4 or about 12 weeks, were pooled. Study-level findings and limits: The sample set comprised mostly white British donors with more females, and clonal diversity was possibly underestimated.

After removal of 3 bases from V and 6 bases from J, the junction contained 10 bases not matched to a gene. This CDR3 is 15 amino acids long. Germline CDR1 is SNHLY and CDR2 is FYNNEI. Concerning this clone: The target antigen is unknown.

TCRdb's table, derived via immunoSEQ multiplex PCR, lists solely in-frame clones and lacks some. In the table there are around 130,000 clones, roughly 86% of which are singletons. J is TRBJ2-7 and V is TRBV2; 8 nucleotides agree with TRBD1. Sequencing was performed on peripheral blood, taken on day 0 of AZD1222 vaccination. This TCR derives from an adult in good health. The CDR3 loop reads CASSDRVVTGVEQYF. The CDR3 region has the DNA TGTGCCAGCAGTGATAGGGTGGTGACAGGGGTCGAGCAGTACTTC.